This T cell receptor beta chain was found in a study of cytomegalovirus exposure and HLA in healthy donors. At the level of the study: HLA-typed donors contributed around 82 million unique TCRs, which were held in an early data release.

Study findings and constraints: Some V segments (TRBV6-2 and TRBV6-3 among them) were excluded as indistinguishable. Most likely, a cluster of highly shared sequence variants arose as a sequencing artifact. A missense variant in DCLRE1C was later tied to TCR beta V- and J-gene trimming.

Trimming took 0 bases from V and 3 from J, leaving 15 bases between them. Per germline, CDR1 SGHDT and CDR2 YYEEEE. This CDR3 comprises 16 residues. A word on this clone: What it binds is unknown.

Primers included in the PCR were 60 Vbeta and 13 Jbeta primers. The repertoire was sequenced with immunoSEQ multiplex PCR; TCRdb's copy has only in-frame clones and lacks some. The table includes around 140,000 clones, roughly three quarters detected once. The chain carries TRBV5-6 and TRBJ1-2; D is possibly TRBD1 (5 bases). The sample taken for sequencing was PBMCs. The TCR comes from a woman between 35 and 50 years old in good health and CMV-seronegative. The DNA for the CDR3 is TGTGCCAGCAGCTTGGCGGTTTATAGCAGGGACTATGGCTACACCTTC. It codes for CASSLAVYSRDYGYTF.